This T cell receptor (beta chain) stems from a study of blood T cell repertoires in COVID-19. For the study at large: COVID-19 samples, acute and convalescent, were from the United States, Italy and Spain. The analysed material was cDNA or gDNA that came from T cells, B-cell-depleted T cells, or PBMCs.

The authors' processing: Nucleated cell number was recorded as an estimate derived from reference gene primer amplification. The data were produced by immunoSEQ multiplex PCR, yet TCRdb's version contains in-frame clones alone and is incomplete. The DNA gave D and trimming, while V, J and clone size come from that table. The table includes fewer than 150,000 clones, 78% detected once. The V gene lost 4 bases and the J gene lost 7 bases, with 8 bases spanning the gap. The CDR3 is 12 amino acids. The rearrangement links TRBV12-3 or TRBV12-4 to TRBJ2-1; D may be TRBD2 (5 bases). This clonotype was sampled from a man between 65 and 85 years old with acute or convalescent COVID-19. Sequencing input: peripheral blood. Here the CDR3 DNA reads TGTGCCAGCAGTTCCACTAGGAATGAGCAGTTCTTC. As protein: CASSSTRNEQFF.